The 10 T cell receptor beta chains below were found in one sample sequenced in a study of blood T cell repertoires in COVID-19. The table came from immunoSEQ multiplex PCR; TCRdb's copy has only in-frame clones and leaves some out. Of roughly 330,000 clones in the sample, approximately 89% were seen once. The specimen sequenced was PBMCs or T cells enriched from blood (not recorded which). The source of these receptors is a man younger than 40 who had recovered from COVID-19.

With regard to this clone: The sample holds other DNA sequences that translate to the same CDR3. The chain carries TRBV12-3 or TRBV12-4 and TRBJ2-1; 8 bases agree with TRBD2. The CDR3 spans 13 residues. The trim removed 1 base at V and 9 bases at J, leaving 2 bases unmatched. CDR3 DNA sequence: TGTGCCAGCAGTTTAGGACTAGCGAGTGAGCAGTTCTTC. Amino acid sequence: CASSLGLASEQFF.

The sample holds a few counts of this clone. The chain links TRBV15 to TRBJ2-3; the match to TRBD2 covers 15 bases. The V and J ends lost 4 bases and 2 bases, in that order; junction bases with no gene match: 13. Looked up from germline, CDR1 is LNHNV and CDR2 is YYDKDF (reference sequence). The CDR3 consists of 20 residues. Here the CDR3 reads CATSTPPGTSGGPNTDTQYF. CDR3 nucleotide sequence: TGTGCCACCAGCACCCCCCCCGGGACTAGCGGGGGGCCCAACACAGATACGCAGTATTTT. Variable domain in full (rest from reference TRBV15 and TRBJ2-3): DAMVIQNPRYQVTQFGKPVTLSCSQTLNHNVMYWYQQKSSQAPKLLFHYYDKDFNNEADTPDNFQSRRPNTSFCFLDIRSPGLGDTAMYLCATSTPPGTSGGPNTDTQYFGPGTRLTVL.

CDR3 sequence reads: CASSDWGAGFYEQYF. The CDR3 DNA reads as TGTGCCAGCAGTGACTGGGGCGCCGGGTTCTACGAGCAGTACTTC. J is TRBJ2-7 and V is TRBV2; D possibly corresponds to TRBD1 (5 bases). The CDR3 sequence is 15 residues long. Germline V gene data show CDR1 as SNHLY and CDR2 as FYNNEI. Trimming left V 3 bases short and J 3 bases short, with 15 bases between. Using reference TRBV2 and TRBJ2-7 for the parts outside the CDR3, the full variable domain is EPEVTQTPSHQVTQMGQEVILRCVPISNHLYFYWYRQILGQKVEFLVSFYNNEISEKSEIFDDQFSVERPDGSNFTLKIRSTKLEDSAMYFCASSDWGAGFYEQYFGPGTRLTVT.

This sequence joins TRBV9 and TRBJ2-1, with 13 bases that match TRBD2. Germline assignment: CDR1 SGDLS and CDR2 YYNGEE. This CDR3 spans 16 amino acids. Trimming took 4 bases from V and 4 from J; bases not matched to a gene: 5. The CDR3 coding sequence is TGTGCCAGCAGCATACGGGGACTAGCGGGATACAATGAGCAGTTCTTC. Translation: CASSIRGLAGYNEQFF.

The chain links TRBV18 to TRBJ1-3; D uncertain. V lost 2 bases to trimming and J lost 4 bases, with 15 bases between them. This CDR3 has 16 residues. Germline V gives CDR1 KGHSH, CDR2 LQKENI. In DNA, the CDR3 is TGTGCCAGCTCACCAGCACCAGGTCGCGAGGGAAACACCATATATTTT. It codes for CASSPAPGREGNTIYF.

In this sample, this clone turned up once. The chain combines TRBV7-9 with TRBJ1-5; 8 bases map to TRBD1. The germline gives CDR1 SEHNR, CDR2 FQNEAQ (reference sequence). With V trimmed by 5 bases and J by 6 bases, 3 bases remained unmatched. This CDR3 is 13 amino acids long. The DNA of the CDR3 is TGTGCCAGCAGCCAGGGGGCTGGTCAGCCCCAGCATTTT. Encoded protein: CASSQGAGQPQHF.

The chain combines TRBV9 with TRBJ2-5; weak D call: TRBD1 (6 bases). CDR1 is SGDLS and CDR2 is YYNGEE in the germline V gene. The V end was cut by 4 bases, the J end by 4 bases, with 14 bases between. CDR3 size: 14 residues. CDR3 loop: CASSTRGFRETQYF. CDR3 coding DNA: TGTGCCAGCAGCACTAGGGGGTTTCGAGAGACCCAGTACTTC. Looking up the rest from reference TRBV9 and TRBJ2-5 gives the full variable domain: DSGVTQTPKHLITATGQRVTLRCSPRSGDLSVYWYQQSLDQGLQFLIQYYNGEERAKGNILERFSAQQFPDLHSELNLSSLELGDSALYFCASSTRGFRETQYFGPGTRLLVL.

V and J are TRBV28 and TRBJ2-2, with 7 bases that match TRBD2. CDR3 size: 16 residues. Germline CDR1 MDHEN, CDR2 SYDVKM. Trimming took 8 bases from V and 1 from J; bases not matched to a gene: 10. The CDR3 nucleotides read TGTGCCAGCTCCACCTTTGGCGGGGGGAACACCGGGGAGCTGTTTTTT. Protein product: CASSTFGGGNTGELFF.

The count of this clone is one. J is TRBJ1-1 and V is TRBV28; D unresolved. The CDR3 contains 13 residues. Trimming left V 2 bases short and J 2 bases short, with 6 bases between. Germline V gives CDR1 MDHEN, CDR2 SYDVKM. CDR3 sequence (DNA): TGTGCCAGCAGTTTACCAGTTAACACTGAAGCTTTCTTT. It yields the protein CASSLPVNTEAFF.

A remark on this clone: Other DNA sequences in this sample translate to the same CDR3. V gene TRBV9 combines with J gene TRBJ1-1; TRBD1 matches 7 bases. The V and J ends lost 0 bases and 0 bases, in that order; junction bases with no gene match: 2. This CDR3 has 15 amino acids. CDR1 SGDLS and CDR2 YYNGEE come from the germline V gene. DNA of the CDR3: TGTGCCAGCAGCGTAGGGGACAGCCTGAACACTGAAGCTTTCTTT. Amino acids: CASSVGDSLNTEAFF.